A selection of T cell receptor beta chains follows, all from one sample in a study of CD8+ T cells in alopecia areata. Measured with immunoSEQ multiplex PCR; TCRdb has only the in-frame clones, and not every one. Counted here are around 4,800 clones, more than 50% occurring once; the ten biggest clones make up approximately 10%. The material was skin, obtained between weeks 36 and 40, from a patient treated with tofacitinib. The receptors were sampled from a human donor with alopecia areata. The CDR3 runs from the conserved cysteine through the conserved F or W. Fields, in order: V gene, D gene, clone size, J gene, CDR3 DNA, CDR3 protein. The D gene is left open where the match is weak. A row's size may be missing; if present it is once, few, many or a size class.

V gene: TRBV7-8
D gene: .
clone size: .
J gene: TRBJ2-1
CDR3 DNA: TGTGCCAGCAGCCTCCGGTACAATGAGCAGTTCTTC
CDR3 protein: CASSLRYNEQFF

V gene: TRBV29-1
D gene: TRBD2
clone size: .
J gene: TRBJ2-5
CDR3 DNA: TGCAGCGTGGCCGGGACTAGCGGGAGAAGAGAGACCCAGTACTTC
CDR3 protein: CSVAGTSGRRETQYF

V gene: TRBV29-1
D gene: .
clone size: few
J gene: TRBJ2-7
CDR3 DNA: TGCAGCGTCTGGACTGATGGTCCCAAGCAGTACTTC
CDR3 protein: CSVWTDGPKQYF

V gene: TRBV30
D gene: .
clone size: .
J gene: TRBJ1-5
CDR3 DNA: TGTGCCTGGGATGAGGACACCCGCAATCAGCCCCAGCATTTT
CDR3 protein: CAWDEDTRNQPQHF

V gene: TRBV28
D gene: .
clone size: once
J gene: TRBJ1-2
CDR3 DNA: TGTGCCAGCAGTTTACGTGAAGGGATACAGGGCTACACCTTC
CDR3 protein: CASSLREGIQGYTF

V gene: TRBV30
D gene: .
clone size: .
J gene: TRBJ2-7
CDR3 DNA: TGTGCCTGGAGTGTAACCTCGCTGCAGTACTTC
CDR3 protein: CAWSVTSLQYF

V gene: TRBV10-3
D gene: .
clone size: .
J gene: TRBJ2-2
CDR3 DNA: TGTGCCATCAGTGGGGAAGGGGGGTCCGGGGAGCTGTTTTTT
CDR3 protein: CAISGEGGSGELFF

V gene: TRBV28
D gene: .
clone size: .
J gene: TRBJ2-2
CDR3 DNA: TGTGCCAGCAGTTTCTGGGGTCCCAGCGAGGGCACCGGGGAGCTGTTTTTT
CDR3 protein: CASSFWGPSEGTGELFF

V gene: TRBV18
D gene: .
clone size: .
J gene: TRBJ2-5
CDR3 DNA: TGTGCCAGCTCACCACTGATAACAGCGGAGACCCAGTACTTC
CDR3 protein: CASSPLITAETQYF

V gene: TRBV7-3
D gene: TRBD1
clone size: .
J gene: TRBJ2-1
CDR3 DNA: TGTGCCAGCAGCTCCACAGGGGGCTATTTCGCTGAGCAGTTCTTC
CDR3 protein: CASSSTGGYFAEQFF

V gene: TRBV6-6
D gene: .
clone size: few
J gene: TRBJ2-7
CDR3 DNA: TGTGCCAGCAGTTCCCCCGACGCCGTCGGCGGCTACGAGCAGTACTTC
CDR3 protein: CASSSPDAVGGYEQYF

V gene: TRBV6-1
D gene: .
clone size: .
J gene: TRBJ2-2
CDR3 DNA: TGTGCCAGCAATTCTTGGGCCGGGGAGCTGTTTTTT
CDR3 protein: CASNSWAGELFF

V gene: TRBV15
D gene: .
clone size: few
J gene: TRBJ2-3
CDR3 DNA: TGTGCCACCAGCAGAGGCGGCCCCACAGATACGCAGTATTTT
CDR3 protein: CATSRGGPTDTQYF

V gene: TRBV7-3
D gene: .
clone size: few
J gene: TRBJ1-1
CDR3 DNA: TGTGCCAGCCCGTTCACTGAAGCTTTCTTT
CDR3 protein: CASPFTEAFF

V gene: TRBV19
D gene: .
clone size: .
J gene: TRBJ2-5
CDR3 DNA: TGTGCCAGCAGTAGCCGGGATCCGAAGACCCAGTACTTC
CDR3 protein: CASSSRDPKTQYF

V gene: TRBV28
D gene: .
clone size: few
J gene: TRBJ1-1
CDR3 DNA: TGTGCCAGCAGTTTAGTCCGGACCTCTGAAGCTTTCTTT
CDR3 protein: CASSLVRTSEAFF

V gene: TRBV5-5
D gene: .
clone size: .
J gene: TRBJ1-1
CDR3 DNA: TGTGCCAGCAGCCTTCGGGGGAACACTGAAGCTTTCTTT
CDR3 protein: CASSLRGNTEAFF

V gene: TRBV6-5
D gene: .
clone size: .
J gene: TRBJ2-1
CDR3 DNA: TGTGCCAGCAGTTCTCTTACAAATATTTACAATGAGCAGTTCTTC
CDR3 protein: CASSSLTNIYNEQFF

V gene: TRBV2
D gene: .
clone size: .
J gene: TRBJ2-7
CDR3 DNA: TGTGCCAGCAGAGAATGGGGGTACTACGAGCAGTACTTC
CDR3 protein: CASREWGYYEQYF

V gene: TRBV2
D gene: TRBD2
clone size: .
J gene: TRBJ2-5
CDR3 DNA: TGTGCCAGCAACCTGGGACTAGCGGGAGGGATAGAGACCCAGTACTTC
CDR3 protein: CASNLGLAGGIETQYF

V gene: TRBV7-3
D gene: .
clone size: .
J gene: TRBJ2-3
CDR3 DNA: TGTGCCAGCAGCTTAGCCAGCGGGCTTGATACGCAGTATTTT
CDR3 protein: CASSLASGLDTQYF

V gene: TRBV5-5
D gene: TRBD2
clone size: .
J gene: TRBJ2-5
CDR3 DNA: TGTGCCAGCAGCTCCTCTAGCGGGAGTTGGGAGACCCAGTACTTC
CDR3 protein: CASSSSSGSWETQYF

V gene: TRBV30
D gene: TRBD2
clone size: .
J gene: TRBJ2-2
CDR3 DNA: TGTGCCTGGAGTCGCGGGAGGGCCGACACCGGGGAGCTGTTTTTT
CDR3 protein: CAWSRGRADTGELFF

V gene: TRBV7-8
D gene: .
clone size: .
J gene: TRBJ2-1
CDR3 DNA: TGTGCCAGCAGCTTAGAACTTAGAAACAATGAGCAGTTCTTC
CDR3 protein: CASSLELRNNEQFF

V gene: TRBV5-4
D gene: TRBD2
clone size: .
J gene: TRBJ2-1
CDR3 DNA: TGTGCCAGCAGCAAAGTACTAGCGGGAGGCACCAATGAGCAGTTCTTC
CDR3 protein: CASSKVLAGGTNEQFF

V gene: TRBV6-5
D gene: .
clone size: .
J gene: TRBJ1-1
CDR3 DNA: TGTGCCAGCAGTTACTCACCGGGGAACACTGAAGCTTTCTTT
CDR3 protein: CASSYSPGNTEAFF

V gene: TRBV9
D gene: TRBD1
clone size: .
J gene: TRBJ1-5
CDR3 DNA: TGTGCCAGCAGCGCCGGGACAGGCCGAAATCAGCCCCAGCATTTT
CDR3 protein: CASSAGTGRNQPQHF

V gene: TRBV28
D gene: .
clone size: .
J gene: TRBJ2-3
CDR3 DNA: TGTGCCAGCAGTGGGGCGTGGGATCACACAGATACGCAGTATTTT
CDR3 protein: CASSGAWDHTDTQYF

V gene: TRBV15
D gene: .
clone size: .
J gene: TRBJ2-7
CDR3 DNA: TGTGCCACCGGAAGAGAAGGGGTCTACGAGCAGTACTTC
CDR3 protein: CATGREGVYEQYF

V gene: TRBV6-1
D gene: TRBD1
clone size: .
J gene: TRBJ2-5
CDR3 DNA: TGTGCCAGCAGGGCAACAGGGGTCCCTCAAGAGACCCAGTACTTC
CDR3 protein: CASRATGVPQETQYF

V gene: TRBV7-2
D gene: TRBD2
clone size: .
J gene: TRBJ2-5
CDR3 DNA: TGTGCCAGCAGCCCCTCCTCTGCGGGAGGCCAAGAGACCCAGTACTTC
CDR3 protein: CASSPSSAGGQETQYF

V gene: TRBV28
D gene: TRBD2
clone size: .
J gene: TRBJ2-1
CDR3 DNA: TGTGCCAGCAGTTTTGGGGGTAGCGGGATCCGCTACAATGAGCAGTTCTTC
CDR3 protein: CASSFGGSGIRYNEQFF

V gene: TRBV5-1
D gene: .
clone size: .
J gene: TRBJ2-7
CDR3 DNA: TGCGCCAGCAGCTTGGCTGGGGCCAGCGAGCAGTACTTC
CDR3 protein: CASSLAGASEQYF

V gene: TRBV21-1
D gene: .
clone size: .
J gene: TRBJ2-5
CDR3 DNA: TGTGCCAGCAGCAAATACGAGGACAGACAAGAGACCCAGTACTTC
CDR3 protein: CASSKYEDRQETQYF

V gene: TRBV6-6
D gene: .
clone size: .
J gene: TRBJ1-5
CDR3 DNA: TGTGCCAGCAGTTACCTCGGCGGTAGCAATCAGCCCCAGCATTTT
CDR3 protein: CASSYLGGSNQPQHF

V gene: TRBV7-9
D gene: .
clone size: few
J gene: TRBJ2-1
CDR3 DNA: TGTGCCAGCAGCTGGGGTGCCTCCCCTGAGCAGTTCTTC
CDR3 protein: CASSWGASPEQFF

V gene: TRBV6-5
D gene: TRBD1
clone size: .
J gene: TRBJ2-7
CDR3 DNA: TGTGCCAGCAGCACGACAGGGTCCAACGAGCAGTACTTC
CDR3 protein: CASSTTGSNEQYF

V gene: TRBV2
D gene: .
clone size: .
J gene: TRBJ1-1
CDR3 DNA: TGTGCCAGCAGTGTCCCGCGGCAGGGGTCCACTGAAGCTTTCTTT
CDR3 protein: CASSVPRQGSTEAFF

V gene: TRBV18
D gene: .
clone size: .
J gene: TRBJ1-2
CDR3 DNA: TGTGCCAGCTCACCAAATTTGGATGGCTACACCTTC
CDR3 protein: CASSPNLDGYTF

V gene: TRBV29-1
D gene: TRBD1
clone size: .
J gene: TRBJ2-7
CDR3 DNA: TGCAGCGTCTCCGGGACAGACAGGGAAGTGCGCTACGAGCAGTACTTC
CDR3 protein: CSVSGTDREVRYEQYF

V gene: TRBV7-8
D gene: .
clone size: .
J gene: TRBJ2-7
CDR3 DNA: TGTGCCAGCAGCCGTATCAACTACGAGCAGTACTTC
CDR3 protein: CASSRINYEQYF

V gene: TRBV9
D gene: .
clone size: .
J gene: TRBJ2-7
CDR3 DNA: TGTGCCAGCAGCGTAGAGCCCGGGACGAAATACGAGCAGTACTTC
CDR3 protein: CASSVEPGTKYEQYF

V gene: TRBV5-1
D gene: TRBD2
clone size: .
J gene: TRBJ2-1
CDR3 DNA: TGCGCCAGCAGCTCTACGACTAGCGGGAGCGGGAATGAGCAGTTCTTC
CDR3 protein: CASSSTTSGSGNEQFF

V gene: TRBV7-3
D gene: .
clone size: few
J gene: TRBJ1-1
CDR3 DNA: TGTGCCAGCAGCTTAGAGGGGGATTTCACTGAAGCTTTCTTT
CDR3 protein: CASSLEGDFTEAFF

V gene: TRBV4-1
D gene: .
clone size: once
J gene: TRBJ2-1
CDR3 DNA: TGCGCCAGCAGCTTACGAATTTGGGGCACAAATGAGCAGTTCTTC
CDR3 protein: CASSLRIWGTNEQFF

V gene: TRBV6-5
D gene: .
clone size: .
J gene: TRBJ1-1
CDR3 DNA: TGTGCCAGCAGTTACGGAGGGGACCCTAATGAAGCTTTCTTT
CDR3 protein: CASSYGGDPNEAFF

V gene: TRBV5-1
D gene: .
clone size: .
J gene: TRBJ1-5
CDR3 DNA: TGCGCCAGCAGCTTGAGGGGGGGAGGTCAGCCCCAGCATTTT
CDR3 protein: CASSLRGGGQPQHF

V gene: TRBV12-5
D gene: TRBD2
clone size: .
J gene: TRBJ2-1
CDR3 DNA: TGTGCTAGTGGTTTTCGGACTAGCGGGAGGGATGACAATGAGCAGTTCTTC
CDR3 protein: CASGFRTSGRDDNEQFF

V gene: TRBV4-1
D gene: TRBD1
clone size: .
J gene: TRBJ1-2
CDR3 DNA: TGCGCCAGCAGCCCACAAGACAGGGGCTATAGCTACACCTTC
CDR3 protein: CASSPQDRGYSYTF

V gene: TRBV30
D gene: .
clone size: .
J gene: TRBJ1-5
CDR3 DNA: TGTGCCTGGAGCGCGGGGGACGGACCCCAGCATTTT
CDR3 protein: CAWSAGDGPQHF

V gene: TRBV2
D gene: .
clone size: .
J gene: TRBJ2-4
CDR3 DNA: TGTGCCAGCAGTGACGGTTTCGCGGGACAGATTTTAGCCAAAAACATTCAGTACTTC
CDR3 protein: CASSDGFAGQILAKNIQYF

V gene: TRBV19
D gene: TRBD1
clone size: once
J gene: TRBJ1-2
CDR3 DNA: TGTGCCAGTAGTACGCGGGACAGGGGATGGGGCTACACCTTC
CDR3 protein: CASSTRDRGWGYTF

V gene: TRBV7-9
D gene: .
clone size: .
J gene: TRBJ2-5
CDR3 DNA: TGTGCCAGCAGCTTCACAGAGATTCAAGAGACCCAGTACTTC
CDR3 protein: CASSFTEIQETQYF

V gene: TRBV18
D gene: .
clone size: .
J gene: TRBJ2-2
CDR3 DNA: TGTGCCAGCTCACCCGGGAAGCGATCCACCGGGGAGCTGTTTTTT
CDR3 protein: CASSPGKRSTGELFF

V gene: TRBV19
D gene: .
clone size: .
J gene: TRBJ1-1
CDR3 DNA: TGTGCCAGTAGCCTCGGGAGGACTGAAGCTTTCTTT
CDR3 protein: CASSLGRTEAFF

V gene: TRBV11-2
D gene: .
clone size: .
J gene: TRBJ2-1
CDR3 DNA: TGTGCCAGCAGCTTAGGGGTTAGCTTCGAGCAGTTCTTC
CDR3 protein: CASSLGVSFEQFF

V gene: TRBV9
D gene: TRBD1
clone size: .
J gene: TRBJ2-7
CDR3 DNA: TGTGCCAGCAGCGTAGCCGCAGGGGGCGCGAACGAGCAGTACTTC
CDR3 protein: CASSVAAGGANEQYF

V gene: TRBV5-6
D gene: TRBD1
clone size: .
J gene: TRBJ2-7
CDR3 DNA: TGTGCCAGCAGCTTCCGGGACAGCTACGAGCAGTACTTC
CDR3 protein: CASSFRDSYEQYF

V gene: TRBV6-4
D gene: .
clone size: .
J gene: TRBJ2-6
CDR3 DNA: TGTGCCAGCAGTGTCGGGTCCGGGGCCAACGTCCTGACTTTC
CDR3 protein: CASSVGSGANVLTF